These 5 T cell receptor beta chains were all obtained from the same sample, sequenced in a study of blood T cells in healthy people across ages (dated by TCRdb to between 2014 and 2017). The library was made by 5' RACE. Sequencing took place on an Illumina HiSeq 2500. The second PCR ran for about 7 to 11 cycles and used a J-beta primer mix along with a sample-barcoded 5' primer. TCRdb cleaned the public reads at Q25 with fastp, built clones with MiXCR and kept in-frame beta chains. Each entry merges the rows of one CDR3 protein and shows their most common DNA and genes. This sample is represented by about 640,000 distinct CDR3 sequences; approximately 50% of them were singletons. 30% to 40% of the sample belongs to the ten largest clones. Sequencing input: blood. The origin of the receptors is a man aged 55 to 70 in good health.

The CDR3 sequence is CASHPGVAETQYF. The CDR3 DNA sequence: TGTGCCAGCCACCCGGGAGTGGCGGAGACCCAGTACTTC. V gene TRBV7-2 combines with J gene TRBJ2-5; a possible D gene is TRBD2 (6 bases). The CDR3 has 13 residues. Germline-derived CDR1 and CDR2 are SGHTA and FQGNSA. V was trimmed by 8 bases and J by 5 bases, leaving 15 bases between them.

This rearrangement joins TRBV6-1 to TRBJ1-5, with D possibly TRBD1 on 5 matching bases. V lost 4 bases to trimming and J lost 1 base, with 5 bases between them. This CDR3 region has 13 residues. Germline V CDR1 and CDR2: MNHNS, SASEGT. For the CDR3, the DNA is TGTGCCAGCAGTGGACAGAGCAATCAGCCCCAGCATTTT. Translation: CASSGQSNQPQHF.

CDR3 region: CASSLGRLLNTEAFF. The CDR3 DNA follows: TGTGCCAGCAGCTTAGGCCGACTGCTGAACACTGAAGCTTTCTTT. The chain combines TRBV13 with TRBJ1-1; no clear D. The length of the CDR3 is 15 residues. The germline CDR1 and CDR2 sequences are PRHDT and FYEKMQ (reference sequence). V lost 0 bases and J lost 0, with 8 bases in between.

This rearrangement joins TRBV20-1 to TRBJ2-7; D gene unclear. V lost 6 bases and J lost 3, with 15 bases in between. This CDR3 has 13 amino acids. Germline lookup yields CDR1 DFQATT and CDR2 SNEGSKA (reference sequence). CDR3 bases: TGCAGTGCCTCCCCGCCCCCTCTCTACGAGCAGTACTTC. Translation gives CSASPPPLYEQYF.

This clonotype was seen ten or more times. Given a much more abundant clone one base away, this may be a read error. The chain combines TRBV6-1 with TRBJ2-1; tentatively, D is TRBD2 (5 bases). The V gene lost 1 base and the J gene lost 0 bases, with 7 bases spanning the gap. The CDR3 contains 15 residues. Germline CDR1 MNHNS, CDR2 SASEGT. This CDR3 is CASSEGRSSYNEQFF. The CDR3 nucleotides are TGTGCCAGCAGTGAAGGGAGGAGCTCCTACAATGAGCAGTTCTTC.